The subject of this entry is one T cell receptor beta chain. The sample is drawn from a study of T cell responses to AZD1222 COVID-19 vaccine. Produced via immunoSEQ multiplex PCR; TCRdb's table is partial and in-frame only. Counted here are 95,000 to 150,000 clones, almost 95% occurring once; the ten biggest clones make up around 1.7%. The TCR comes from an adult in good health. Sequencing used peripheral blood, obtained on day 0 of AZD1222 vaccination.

CDR3 coding DNA: TGCAGCGTAATCTCGTCCGGGGTTGAGCAGTTCTTC. The encoded protein is CSVISSGVEQFF. This chain links TRBV29-1 with TRBJ2-1; D may be TRBD2 (5 bases). Germline values: CDR1 SQVTM, CDR2 ANQGSEA. Trimming stripped 6 bases from V and 9 bases from J, with 15 bases between. The CDR3 totals 12 residues.